Below are 30 T cell receptor beta chains sequenced from a single sample in a study of cytomegalovirus exposure and HLA in healthy donors. 60 Vbeta and 13 Jbeta primers were used in PCR. Clones were sequenced by immunoSEQ multiplex PCR, and TCRdb holds only the in-frame ones, with some missing. Here the sample spans about 73,000 clones, roughly 70% being singletons. Sequenced material: PBMCs. The receptors here all came from a man in his 70s in good health and CMV-seronegative.

The genes are TRBV10-3 and TRBJ2-4, with 8 nucleotides matching TRBD1. The length of the CDR3 is 17 residues. Per the germline V gene, CDR1 is ENHRY and CDR2 is SYGVKD. V lost 4 bases to trimming and J lost 0 bases; unmatched junction nucleotides: 8. CDR3 sequence: CAISARGQAEAKNIQYF. In nucleotides, the CDR3 is TGTGCCATCAGTGCCCGGGGACAGGCCGAAGCCAAAAACATTCAGTACTTC.

J is TRBJ1-2 and V is TRBV6-5; possible D gene TRBD1, 5 bases. The V end lost 4 bases, the J end lost 2 bases, and 14 bases lay between the germline ends. Germline V gene lookup returns CDR1 MNHEY and CDR2 SVGAGI. The CDR3 has 15 residues. This chain's CDR3 is CASSSPRVANYGYTF. The CDR3 DNA sequence: TGTGCCAGCAGTTCACCCAGGGTAGCCAACTATGGCTACACCTTC.

This sequence joins TRBV7-8 and TRBJ2-4, with D uncertain. CDR3 length equals 13 residues. V was trimmed by 1 base and J by 4 bases, leaving 5 bases between them. Germline-derived CDR1 and CDR2 are SGHVS and FQNEAQ. CDR3: CASSLVQKNIQYF. The CDR3 coding sequence is TGTGCCAGCAGCTTAGTGCAGAAAAACATTCAGTACTTC.

CDR3 loop: CASSLEGAYNEQFF. In nucleotides, the CDR3 is TGTGCCAGCAGCTTAGAAGGGGCCTACAATGAGCAGTTCTTC. V usage is TRBV7-9 and J usage is TRBJ2-1; TRBD1 is a possible D gene (5 bases). The V end lost 1 base, the J end lost 2 bases, and 6 bases lay between the germline ends. CDR1 is SEHNR and CDR2 is FQNEAQ in the germline V gene (reference sequence). This CDR3 contains 14 residues. The full variable domain, with the rest looked up from reference TRBV7-9 and TRBJ2-1, is DTGVSQNPRHKITKRGQNVTFRCDPISEHNRLYWYRQTLGQGPEFLTYFQNEAQLEKSRLLSDRFSAERPKGSFSTLEIQRTEQGDSAMYLCASSLEGAYNEQFFGPGTRLTVL.

The chain joins TRBV29-1 to TRBJ2-5, with 7 nucleotides matching TRBD2. J lost 3 bases, V lost 3 bases, and 13 bases had no gene match. The CDR3 totals 16 residues. CDR1 is SQVTM, CDR2 ANQGSEA, per germline. The CDR3 region has the DNA TGCAGCGTTGACGCGTGGGGAGCGGGGCAGGAAGAGACCCAGTACTTC. Its translation is CSVDAWGAGQEETQYF.

The chain couples TRBV5-1 to TRBJ2-1, with TRBD1 matching 8 bases. J lost 2 bases, V lost 6 bases, and 7 bases had no gene match. The V gene's germline CDR1 is SGHRS and CDR2 YFSETQ. The CDR3 sequence is 15 residues long. The CDR3 loop is CASKTDRAAYNEQFF. In DNA, the CDR3 is TGCGCCAGCAAGACGGACAGGGCCGCCTACAATGAGCAGTTCTTC.

This chain links TRBV6-1 with TRBJ2-3; 8 bases are shared with TRBD2. The germline V gene has CDR1 MNHNS and CDR2 SASEGT. CDR3 length: 15 residues. J gave up 1 base and V 1 base, and 1 base lay outside the gene matches. CDR3 loop: CASSEVTSGTDTQYF. The CDR3 nucleotides read TGTGCCAGCAGTGAAGTGACTAGCGGCACAGATACGCAGTATTTT.

This clone was observed a few times. A far more abundant clone sits one base away, making this likely a read error. The sample contains more than one DNA sequence encoding this CDR3. The rearrangement uses TRBV7-7 and TRBJ2-7; D is possibly TRBD1 (6 bases). The germline V gene encodes CDR1 SSHAT and CDR2 FNYEAQ (reference sequence). This CDR3 is 17 amino acids long. The CDR3 reads CASSLVGPGQLTYEQYF. As DNA, the CDR3 is TGTGCTAGCAGCTTAGTTGGGCCCGGACAGCTTACCTACGAGCAGTACTTC.

This clone appeared once. J is TRBJ2-2 and V is TRBV19; D is unresolved. Per the germline V gene, CDR1 is LNHDA and CDR2 is SQIVND (reference sequence). The CDR3 is 16 amino acids. Between the trimmed V and J ends, which lost 1 base and 0 bases, there was a span of 9 bases. The CDR3, as DNA: TGTGCCAGTAGTATAGTCCTGACAACGAACACCGGGGAGCTGTTTTTT. Amino acid sequence: CASSIVLTTNTGELFF.

The chain recombines TRBV19 with TRBJ1-2; D possibly corresponds to TRBD1 (6 bases). The CDR3 covers 16 residues. Germline V lookup: CDR1 LNHDA, CDR2 SQIVND (reference sequence). Trimming stripped 4 bases from V and 1 base from J, with 16 bases between. The CDR3 region is CASSRWGQMINYGYTF. DNA for the CDR3: TGTGCCAGTAGTAGATGGGGACAAATGATTAACTATGGCTACACCTTC.

The CDR3 region has the DNA TGTGCCAGCAGCTCAACCCGGGGACTAGCGGGAGGGCCATTGGGGCAAGAGACCCAGTACTTC. As protein: CASSSTRGLAGGPLGQETQYF. The rearrangement uses TRBV13 and TRBJ2-5; TRBD2 matches 16 bases. CDR1 is PRHDT, CDR2 FYEKMQ, per germline (reference sequence). The CDR3 totals 21 residues. V lost 4 bases, J lost 2 bases, and 16 bases stayed unmatched.

CDR3 bases: TGCGCCAGCAGCCCAACGGGACAGAGCTATGGCTACACCTTC. As protein: CASSPTGQSYGYTF. The chain uses TRBV5-1 and TRBJ1-2, with 7 bases aligning to TRBD1. The CDR3 has 14 residues. From germline, CDR1 is SGHRS and CDR2 YFSETQ. The J segment lost 4 bases and the V segment lost 4 bases, leaving 7 bases of the junction unmatched. Using reference TRBV5-1 and TRBJ1-2 for the parts outside the CDR3, the full variable domain is KAGVTQTPRYLIKTRGQQVTLSCSPISGHRSVSWYQQTPGQGLQFLFEYFSETQRNKGNFPGRFSGRQFSNSRSEMNVSTLELGDSALYLCASSPTGQSYGYTFGSGTRLTVV.

This clone occurred a few times. This chain connects TRBV6-5 to TRBJ2-7; a weak D match, TRBD1 (7 bases). The CDR3 covers 15 residues. Germline CDR1 and CDR2: MNHEY and SVGAGI. V was clipped by 6 bases and J by 3 bases, with 18 bases between them. The CDR3 sequence: CASSTGSRGVYEQYF. The CDR3 bases are TGTGCCAGCAGCACCGGAAGCAGGGGGGTCTACGAGCAGTACTTC.

The chain combines TRBV5-3 with TRBJ2-1; 15 bases line up with TRBD2. TRBV5-3 is classed as an ORF, of uncertain function. This CDR3 has 18 residues. J lost 4 bases, V lost 3 bases, and 8 bases had no gene match. The CDR3 coding sequence is TGTGCCAGAAGCTCAGACCAGGGACTAGCGGGAGGTTACAATGAGCAGTTCTTC. Amino acids: CARSSDQGLAGGYNEQFF.

The genes are TRBV6-1 and TRBJ1-2; D uncertain. Trimming cost V 2 bases and J 2 bases, with 6 bases left between them. The germline CDR1 and CDR2 sequences are MNHNS and SASEGT. The CDR3 runs to 13 residues. CDR3 protein: CASSENLNYGYTF. Here the CDR3 DNA reads TGTGCCAGCAGTGAAAACCTAAACTATGGCTACACCTTC.

This chain's CDR3 is CASSFSLAGGTGELFF. The CDR3 DNA follows: TGCGCCAGCAGCTTTTCCCTAGCGGGGGGAACCGGGGAGCTGTTTTTT. The chain has TRBV5-1 and TRBJ2-2; TRBD2 matches at 11 bases. The germline V gene has CDR1 SGHRS and CDR2 YFSETQ. The V and J ends lost 2 bases and 5 bases, in that order; junction bases with no gene match: 5. The CDR3 covers 16 residues.

The CDR3 loop is CASSLGGRGRPNEKLFF. Here the CDR3 DNA reads TGTGCCAGCAGCTTAGGCGGGAGGGGGCGACCCAATGAAAAACTGTTTTTT. The chain couples TRBV13 to TRBJ1-4, with 7 bases identical to TRBD1. V lost 0 bases and J lost 5; bases outside the gene matches: 9. The CDR3 covers 17 residues. Per the germline V gene, CDR1 is PRHDT and CDR2 is FYEKMQ (reference sequence). Full variable domain (missing parts from reference TRBV13 and TRBJ1-4): AAGVIQSPRHLIKEKRETATLKCYPIPRHDTVYWYQQGPGQDPQFLISFYEKMQSDKGSIPDRFSAQQFSDYHSELNMSSLELGDSALYFCASSLGGRGRPNEKLFFGSGTQLSVL.

The chain couples TRBV13 to TRBJ1-4; D is possibly TRBD1 (6 bases). Germline V lookup: CDR1 PRHDT, CDR2 FYEKMQ (reference sequence). Trimming shortened V by 5 bases and J by 4 bases, and 14 bases separated the two germline ends. CDR3 length: 15 amino acids. As DNA, the CDR3 is TGTGCCAGCAGCCCGCGACAGGTCGATAATGAAAAACTGTTTTTT. Its protein is CASSPRQVDNEKLFF.

This chain joins TRBV7-8 and TRBJ1-5, with 10 bases lining up with TRBD1. V lost 8 bases to trimming and J lost 4 bases; unmatched junction nucleotides: 8. The CDR3 length is 15 residues. CDR1 SGHVS and CDR2 FQNEAQ come from the germline V gene. This CDR3 is CASCRQGAVNQPQHF. The CDR3 DNA reads as TGTGCCAGCTGTAGACAGGGGGCTGTAAATCAGCCCCAGCATTTT. Using reference TRBV7-8 and TRBJ1-5 for the parts outside the CDR3, the full variable domain is GAGVSQSPRYKVAKRGQDVALRCDPISGHVSLFWYQQALGQGPEFLTYFQNEAQLDKSGLPSDRFFAERPEGSVSTLKIQRTQQEDSAVYLCASCRQGAVNQPQHFGDGTRLSIL.

This chain joins TRBV6-5 and TRBJ2-3, with 9 bases fitting TRBD2. Germline V gene data show CDR1 as MNHEY and CDR2 as SVGAGI. This CDR3 spans 15 amino acids. The junction had 9 bases not matched to a gene; V was cut back by 6 bases and J by 5 bases. CDR3 DNA: TGTGCCAGCAGACTAGCGGCGGGAGGGAAAGATACGCAGTATTTT. Its translation: CASRLAAGGKDTQYF.

The V and J genes are TRBV18 and TRBJ1-5; TRBD1 might be the D (5 bases). The CDR3 extends over 17 amino acids. The germline CDR1 and CDR2 sequences are KGHSH and LQKENI. V was shortened by 1 base and J by 2 bases, with 15 bases between the two germline ends. CDR3 sequence reads: CASSPRGGALGNQPQHF. The DNA of the CDR3 is TGTGCCAGCTCACCACGGGGTGGGGCGCTTGGCAATCAGCCCCAGCATTTT. Supplemented by reference TRBV18 and TRBJ1-5, the full variable domain reads NAGVMQNPRHLVRRRGQEARLRCSPMKGHSHVYWYRQLPEEGLKFMVYLQKENIIDESGMPKERFSAEFPKEGPSILRIQQVVRGDSAAYFCASSPRGGALGNQPQHFGDGTRLSIL.

This chain connects TRBV21-1 to TRBJ2-7; the table's D call of TRBD2 was not tested on the DNA. TRBV21-1 is tagged as a pseudogene. There are 12 residues in the CDR3. The CDR3 DNA is TGTGCCAGTTGGACTTCCTCCTACGAGCAGTACTTC. Translating it yields CASWTSSYEQYF.

This clone has just a few counts. This sequence joins TRBV7-9 and TRBJ1-4, with TRBD1 identical over 8 bases. CDR1 is SEHNR, CDR2 FQNEAQ, per germline (reference sequence). The V segment lost 3 bases and the J segment 8 bases; nucleotides outside the gene matches: 5. The CDR3 has 14 amino acids. The CDR3 reads CASSFGTGGEKLFF. In DNA form, the CDR3 reads TGTGCCAGCAGCTTCGGGACAGGTGGAGAAAAACTGTTTTTT.

As DNA, the CDR3 is TGTGCCAGCAGCTTAGACTTTGGGGGCTGGCAGCCCCAGCATTTT. It specifies CASSLDFGGWQPQHF. The V call is TRBV7-2, the J call TRBJ1-5, with D tentatively TRBD1 (6 bases). The germline gives CDR1 SGHTA, CDR2 FQGNSA. V dropped 1 base and J dropped 7 bases, with 14 bases sitting between them. The CDR3 is 15 residues long.

V gene TRBV5-1 combines with J gene TRBJ2-2; 7 bases align to TRBD1. This CDR3 comprises 15 residues. J lost 3 bases, V lost 5 bases, and 7 bases had no gene match. The germline gives CDR1 SGHRS, CDR2 YFSETQ. As DNA, the CDR3 is TGCGCCAGCAGTCCAGGGGACAGAGACACCGGGGAGCTGTTTTTT. Translating it yields CASSPGDRDTGELFF.

The chain is built from TRBV5-1 and TRBJ1-3; 7 nucleotides line up with TRBD1. The CDR3 is made up of 17 amino acids. J lost 2 bases, V lost 4 bases, and 12 bases had no gene match. CDR1 is SGHRS and CDR2 is YFSETQ in the germline V gene. In DNA, the CDR3 is TGCGCCAGCAGCGAACTCCAACAGGGGTATACTGGAAACACCATATATTTT. This sequence encodes CASSELQQGYTGNTIYF.

V usage is TRBV5-1 and J usage is TRBJ1-3, with D uncertain. Germline V gene lookup returns CDR1 SGHRS and CDR2 YFSETQ. Trimming stripped 0 bases from V and 0 bases from J, with 7 bases between. This CDR3 is built from 15 residues. Written as DNA, the CDR3 is TGCGCCAGCAGCTTGGATGAGAGCTCTGGAAACACCATATATTTT. Its protein is CASSLDESSGNTIYF.

This chain joins TRBV7-2 and TRBJ2-7, with unresolved D. The V end was cut by 3 bases, the J end by 1 base, with 22 bases between. The germline gives CDR1 SGHTA, CDR2 FQGNSA. The CDR3 sequence is 18 residues long. This CDR3 is CASSLQPRSSRRSYEQYF. The CDR3 DNA reads as TGTGCCAGCAGCTTGCAACCGAGGAGCAGCAGAAGATCCTACGAGCAGTACTTC.

The chain has TRBV6-5 and TRBJ1-1, with TRBD1 matching 8 bases. The J segment lost 1 base and the V segment lost 6 bases, leaving 4 bases of the junction unmatched. Per the germline V gene, CDR1 is MNHEY and CDR2 is SVGAGI. There are 14 residues in the CDR3. The CDR3 region has the DNA TGTGCCAGCAGAGCGACAGGGGAGAACACTGAAGCTTTCTTT. Its protein product is CASRATGENTEAFF.

The chain combines TRBV27 with TRBJ1-2; possibly TRBD1 for D (6 bases). The germline V gene has CDR1 MNHEY and CDR2 SMNVEV (reference sequence). This CDR3 has 15 amino acids. The V and J ends lost 5 bases and 8 bases respectively, with 21 bases between them. The CDR3 DNA reads TGTGCCAGCAGTGCTCGAACAGGGTTCCCTGACGGCTACACCTTC. This sequence encodes CASSARTGFPDGYTF.